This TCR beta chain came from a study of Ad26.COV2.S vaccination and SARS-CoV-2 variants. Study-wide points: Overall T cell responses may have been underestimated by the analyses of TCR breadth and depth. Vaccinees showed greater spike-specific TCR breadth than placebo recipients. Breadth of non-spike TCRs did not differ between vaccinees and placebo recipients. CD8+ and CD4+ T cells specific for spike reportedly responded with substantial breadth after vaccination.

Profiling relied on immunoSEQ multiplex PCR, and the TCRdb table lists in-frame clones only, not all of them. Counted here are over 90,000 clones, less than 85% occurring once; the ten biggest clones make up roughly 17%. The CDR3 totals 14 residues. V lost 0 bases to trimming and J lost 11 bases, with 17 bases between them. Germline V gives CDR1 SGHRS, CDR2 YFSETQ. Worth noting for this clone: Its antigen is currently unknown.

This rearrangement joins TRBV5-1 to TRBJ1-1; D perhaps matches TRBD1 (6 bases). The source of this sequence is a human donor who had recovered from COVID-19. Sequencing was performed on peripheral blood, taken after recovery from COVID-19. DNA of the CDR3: TGCGCCAGCAGCTTGGCTTTAGAGGGGGGTTCTGCTTTCTTT. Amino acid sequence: CASSLALEGGSAFF.